This T cell receptor (beta chain) was profiled in a study of blood T cells in healthy people across ages. The trim removed 4 bases at V and 5 bases at J, leaving 8 bases unmatched. The CDR3 covers 14 residues. Germline V gives CDR1 SGHRS, CDR2 YFSETQ. This clonotype was seen only a few times. It was with a sample-barcoded 5' primer and a J-beta primer mix that a second PCR of roughly 6 to 11 cycles was run. TCRdb re-analysed the 5' RACE reads in MiXCR, keeping a single row per CDR3 protein. The table lists some 1.7 million distinct CDR3 sequences, 28% of them singletons. The sequence was obtained from a woman under 40 in good health. The sequenced sample consisted of blood. The chain joins TRBV5-1 to TRBJ1-1; 7 bases line up with TRBD1. DNA for the CDR3: TGCGCCAGCAGCGGGGAGACAGGGCGGACTGAAGCTTTCTTT. This codes for CASSGETGRTEAFF.